The present T cell receptor beta chain was sequenced within a study of cytotoxic CD8 clonotypes in ibrutinib-treated CLL. Whole-study context: Patients attained approximately 25 partial and 2 complete responses; at median approximately 70 months, 14 remained remitted while roughly 12 progressed.

Germline CDR1 MNHEY, CDR2 SVGAGI. V was pared by 6 bases and J by 5 bases, with 13 bases between. This CDR3 comprises 13 residues. This clone was counted a few times. Antigen: not known. Whole-study findings and limits: Baseline-level clonality went beyond age-matched healthy donors and moved in step with circulating CD8+ T-cell counts. Increased clonality at ibrutinib response gave way to a return toward baseline at progression.

Deep sequencing aimed at 1 in 200,000 to 1 in 1 million T cells' resolution. Clones were sequenced by immunoSEQ multiplex PCR, and TCRdb holds only the in-frame ones, with some missing. The data show about 300,000 clones, 60% to 80% seen once. This sequence was found in a human donor with chronic lymphocytic leukemia. The genes are TRBV6-5 and TRBJ1-2; a possible D gene is TRBD1 (5 bases). This specimen consisted of PBMCs, obtained at disease progression, from a patient treated with ibrutinib. CDR3 DNA: TGTGCCAGCAGCCCCAGGGACGGGTATGGCTACACCTTC. Amino acids: CASSPRDGYGYTF.